This T cell receptor (beta chain) is from a study of blood T cells in healthy people across ages. The CDR3 runs to 17 residues. Germline V gene sequence: CDR1 KGHSH, CDR2 LQKENI. Trimming left V 3 bases short and J 4 bases short, with 19 bases between. The authors ran a second PCR of about 7 to 11 cycles using a sample-barcoded 5' primer and a J-beta primer mix. TCRdb reanalysed the 5' RACE reads using MiXCR and keeps one entry per CDR3 protein. The sample holds 750,000 to 1,000,000 distinct CDR3 sequences, 25% to 35% seen once. In this sample, this clonotype turned up a few times. These data also featured in a second study, about T cells of mothers and their children.

The sample comprised blood. This TCR came from a woman aged 40 to 49 in good health. The genes are TRBV18 and TRBJ2-1; either TRBD1 or TRBD2 may fit D (6 bases each). The CDR3 sequence is CASSPFPGGGGYNEQFF. The CDR3 bases are TGTGCCAGCTCACCTTTCCCCGGAGGAGGGGGGTACAATGAGCAGTTCTTC.